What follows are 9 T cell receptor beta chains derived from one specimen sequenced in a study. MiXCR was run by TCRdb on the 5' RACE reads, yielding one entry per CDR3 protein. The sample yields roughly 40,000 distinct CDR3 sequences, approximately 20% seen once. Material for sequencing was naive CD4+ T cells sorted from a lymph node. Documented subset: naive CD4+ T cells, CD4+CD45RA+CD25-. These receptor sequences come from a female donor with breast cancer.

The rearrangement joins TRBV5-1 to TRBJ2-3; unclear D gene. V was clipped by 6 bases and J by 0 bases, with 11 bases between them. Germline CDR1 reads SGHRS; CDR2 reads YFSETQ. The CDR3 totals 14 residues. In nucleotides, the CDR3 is TGCGCCAGCAAGGCGGAATCAAGCACAGATACGCAGTATTTT. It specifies CASKAESSTDTQYF.

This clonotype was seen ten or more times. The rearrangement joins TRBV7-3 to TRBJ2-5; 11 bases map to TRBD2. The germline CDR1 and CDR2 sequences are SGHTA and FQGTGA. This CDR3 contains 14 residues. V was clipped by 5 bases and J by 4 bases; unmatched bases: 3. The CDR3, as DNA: TGTGCCAGCAGCCCCGGACTAGCGGGAGAGACCCAGTACTTC. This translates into CASSPGLAGETQYF.

The chain's CDR3 is CASSLVRDQPQHF. CDR3 in DNA: TGTGCCAGCAGTTTAGTTAGGGATCAGCCCCAGCATTTT. The V and J genes are TRBV12-3 or TRBV12-4 and TRBJ1-5; no clear D. The CDR3 is 13 residues long. V lost 1 base and J 5 bases, leaving 6 bases between the germline ends.

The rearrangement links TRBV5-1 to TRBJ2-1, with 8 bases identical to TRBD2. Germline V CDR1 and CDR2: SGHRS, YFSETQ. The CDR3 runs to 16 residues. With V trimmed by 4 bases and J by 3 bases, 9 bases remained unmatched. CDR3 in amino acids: CASSTQAGVSYNEQFF. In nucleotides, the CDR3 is TGCGCCAGCAGCACCCAAGCGGGAGTTAGCTACAATGAGCAGTTCTTC.

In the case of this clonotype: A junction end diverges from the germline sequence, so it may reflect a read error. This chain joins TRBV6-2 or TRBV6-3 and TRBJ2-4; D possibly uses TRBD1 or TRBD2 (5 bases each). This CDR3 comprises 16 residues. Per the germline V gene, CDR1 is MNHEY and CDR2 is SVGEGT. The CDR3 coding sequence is TGTACCAGCAGTTACGGTCGGACTTGGGACGGAAACATTCAGTACTTC. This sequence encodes CTSSYGRTWDGNIQYF.

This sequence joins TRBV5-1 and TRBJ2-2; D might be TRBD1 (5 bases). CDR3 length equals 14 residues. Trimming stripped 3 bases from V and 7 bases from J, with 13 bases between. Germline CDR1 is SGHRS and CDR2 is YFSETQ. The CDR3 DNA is TGCGCCAGCAGCTCCAAGGGGCCCGACGGGGAGCTGTTTTTT. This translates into CASSSKGPDGELFF. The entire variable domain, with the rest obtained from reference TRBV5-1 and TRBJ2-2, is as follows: KAGVTQTPRYLIKTRGQQVTLSCSPISGHRSVSWYQQTPGQGLQFLFEYFSETQRNKGNFPGRFSGRQFSNSRSEMNVSTLELGDSALYLCASSSKGPDGELFFGEGSRLTVL.

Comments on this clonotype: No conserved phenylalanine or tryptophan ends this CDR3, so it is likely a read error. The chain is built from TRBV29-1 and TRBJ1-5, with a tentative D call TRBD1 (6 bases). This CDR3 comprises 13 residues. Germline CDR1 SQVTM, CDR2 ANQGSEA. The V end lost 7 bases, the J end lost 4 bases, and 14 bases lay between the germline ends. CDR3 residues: CSALGQPNQPQHS. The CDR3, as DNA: TGCAGCGCACTGGGACAACCAAATCAGCCCCAGCATTCT.

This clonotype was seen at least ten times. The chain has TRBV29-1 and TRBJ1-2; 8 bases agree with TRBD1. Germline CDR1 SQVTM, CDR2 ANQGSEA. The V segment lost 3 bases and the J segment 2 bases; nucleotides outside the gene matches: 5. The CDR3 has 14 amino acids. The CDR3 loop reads CSVEEQGANYGYTF. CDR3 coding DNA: TGCAGCGTTGAGGAGCAGGGGGCGAACTATGGCTACACCTTC.

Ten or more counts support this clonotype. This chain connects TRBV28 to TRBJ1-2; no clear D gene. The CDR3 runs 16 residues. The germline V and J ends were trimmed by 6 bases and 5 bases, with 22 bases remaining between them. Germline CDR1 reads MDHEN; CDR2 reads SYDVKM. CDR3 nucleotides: TGTGCCAGCAGGAGGTTAGGGCCCGACGAAAGATATGGCTACACCTTC. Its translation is CASRRLGPDERYGYTF.